One TCR beta chain is described in this entry. Its antigen is still unknown. Looked up from germline, CDR1 is SGHRS and CDR2 is YFSETQ. The CDR3 sequence is 20 residues long. The J segment lost 7 bases and the V segment lost 4 bases, leaving 24 bases of the junction unmatched. The source of the sample is a study of early T cells in non-severe SARS-CoV-2 infection. Overall study: From unsorted whole blood, bulk RNA was sequenced, and the chains remained unpaired.

Via MiXCR, TCRdb re-called the 5' RACE reads, giving one row per CDR3 protein. The sample includes around 63,000 distinct CDR3 sequences, approximately 6.1% of them seen just once. Study outcomes and limitations: CD4 and private specificities were missed by VDJdb matching, which favored anti-spike CD8 responses.

The receptor's source is an adult who was a healthcare worker with PCR-confirmed SARS-CoV-2 infection or an uninfected control (not recorded which). The V call is TRBV5-1, the J call TRBJ2-1; TRBD2 aligns across 9 bases. This specimen consisted of whole blood, obtained at baseline. The CDR3 region has the DNA TGCGCCAGCAGCCCGCAGCCTAGCGGGAAACAAGCGCGGCGGTGGAATGAGCAGTTCTTC. It yields the protein CASSPQPSGKQARRWNEQFF.